This TCR beta chain was identified in a study of human T cells and chemical hapten exposure. About the research overall: Yields of TCR per sample differed, chiefly owing to small differences in pooled library volume.

Study-level points and caveats: TCRs above 1 in 1000 frequency stayed constant with DPC sensitization.

Total RNA extraction was carried out from unfractionated whole blood. This clonotype has just a few counts. The antigen remains unidentified. Trimming removed 6 bases at V and 3 bases at J, with 15 bases between. CDR3 length: 15 amino acids. Unique molecular identifiers were attached to individual cDNA molecules within the library. Original data processing: There were a median of approximately 88,000 TCRs per sample, with a range from roughly 23,224 to 690,600. TCRdb re-derived calls from the 5' RACE reads in MiXCR, one entry per CDR3 protein. The V and J calls reflect TCRdb's pipeline rather than the authors' work. This table holds approximately 150,000 distinct CDR3 sequences, around 4% found once.

The V and J genes are TRBV12-3 or TRBV12-4 and TRBJ2-1; D gene uncertain. The clonotype was recovered from a female donor in good health. The CDR3 sequence: CASSPQPLNYNEQFF. Here the CDR3 DNA reads TGTGCCAGCAGCCCACAGCCTTTGAACTACAATGAGCAGTTCTTC.